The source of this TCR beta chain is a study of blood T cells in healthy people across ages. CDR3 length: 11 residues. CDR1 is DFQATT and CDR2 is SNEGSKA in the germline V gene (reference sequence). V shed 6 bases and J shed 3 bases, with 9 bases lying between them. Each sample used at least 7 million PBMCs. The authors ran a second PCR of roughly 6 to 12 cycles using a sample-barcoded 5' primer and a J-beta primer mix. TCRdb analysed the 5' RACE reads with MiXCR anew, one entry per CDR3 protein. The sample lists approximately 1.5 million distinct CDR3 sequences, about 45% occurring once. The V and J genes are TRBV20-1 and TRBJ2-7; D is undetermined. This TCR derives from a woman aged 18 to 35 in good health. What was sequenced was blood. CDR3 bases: TGCAGTGCGCGGCCGGGCTACGAGCAGTACTTC. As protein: CSARPGYEQYF.